Below, one T cell receptor (beta chain) is given with its context. TCRdb reanalysed the 5' RACE reads using MiXCR and keeps one entry per CDR3 protein. The sample has 95,000 to 120,000 distinct CDR3 sequences, about a fifth seen once. This sample is drawn from a study of T-cell memory formation after mild COVID-19. Trimming left V 0 bases short and J 2 bases short, with 12 bases between. Per the germline V gene, CDR1 is KGHDR and CDR2 is SFDVKD. CDR3 length: 17 residues. The chain uses TRBV24-1 and TRBJ2-2; D may correspond to TRBD1 or TRBD2 (5 bases each). This clonotype was obtained from a man aged 18 to 30 who had mild COVID-19 (a few samples of this study predate the infection). Cell type and time point are not known. Sequenced: PBMCs or a T cell subset sorted from them (not recorded which). The CDR3 DNA follows: TGTGCCACCAGTGATTTGTCCCGGGACGACAACACCGGGGAGCTGTTTTTT. The encoded protein is CATSDLSRDDNTGELFF.